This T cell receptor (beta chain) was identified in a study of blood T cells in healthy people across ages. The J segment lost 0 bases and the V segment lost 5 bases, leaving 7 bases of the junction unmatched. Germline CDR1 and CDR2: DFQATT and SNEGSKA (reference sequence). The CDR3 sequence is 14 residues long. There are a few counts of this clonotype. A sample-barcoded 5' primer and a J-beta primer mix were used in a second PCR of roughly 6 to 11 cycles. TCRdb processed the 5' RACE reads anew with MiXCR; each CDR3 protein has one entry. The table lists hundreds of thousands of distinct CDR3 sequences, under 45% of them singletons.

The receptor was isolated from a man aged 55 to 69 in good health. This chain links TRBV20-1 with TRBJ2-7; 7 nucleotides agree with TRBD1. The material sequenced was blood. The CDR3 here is CSAHGTASSYEQYF. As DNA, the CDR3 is TGCAGTGCTCATGGGACAGCCAGCTCCTACGAGCAGTACTTC.